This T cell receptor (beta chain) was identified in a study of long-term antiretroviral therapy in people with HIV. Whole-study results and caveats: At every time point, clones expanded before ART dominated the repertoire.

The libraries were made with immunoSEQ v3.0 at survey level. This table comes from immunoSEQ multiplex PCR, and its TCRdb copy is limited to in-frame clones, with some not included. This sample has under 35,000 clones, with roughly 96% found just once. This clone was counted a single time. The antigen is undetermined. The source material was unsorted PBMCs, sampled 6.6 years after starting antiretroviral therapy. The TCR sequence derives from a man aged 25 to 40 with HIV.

The CDR3, as DNA: TGTGCCAGCAGCCGACCCGGGACTCGAGGGTACAATGAGCAGTTCTTC. Translation gives CASSRPGTRGYNEQFF. This chain connects TRBV14 to TRBJ2-1, with D possibly being TRBD2 (6 bases). V shed 4 bases and J shed 4 bases, with 17 bases lying between them. This CDR3 has 16 amino acids. Germline CDR1 is SGHDN and CDR2 is FVKESK. The full variable domain, its missing parts supplied by reference TRBV14 and TRBJ2-1, is EAGVTQFPSHSVIEKGQTVTLRCDPISGHDNLYWYRRVMGKEIKFLLHFVKESKQDESGMPNNRFLAERTGGTYSTLKVQPAELEDSGVYFCASSRPGTRGYNEQFFGPGTRLTVL.